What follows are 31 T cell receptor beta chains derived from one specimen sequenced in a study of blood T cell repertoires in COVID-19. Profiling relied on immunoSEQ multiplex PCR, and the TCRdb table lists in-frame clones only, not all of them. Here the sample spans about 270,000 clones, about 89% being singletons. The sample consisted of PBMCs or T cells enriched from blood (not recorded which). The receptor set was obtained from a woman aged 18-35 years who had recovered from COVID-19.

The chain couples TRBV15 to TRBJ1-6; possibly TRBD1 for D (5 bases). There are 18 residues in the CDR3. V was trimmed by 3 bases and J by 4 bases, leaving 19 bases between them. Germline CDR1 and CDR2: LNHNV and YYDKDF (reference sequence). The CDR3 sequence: CATSRGFGAGSYNSPLHF. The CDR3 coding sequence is TGTGCCACCAGCAGGGGATTCGGGGCGGGGAGTTATAATTCACCCCTCCACTTT.

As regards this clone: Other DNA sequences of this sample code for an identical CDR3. This chain's CDR3 is CSAGRETQYF. DNA of the CDR3: TGCAGTGCGGGCCGGGAGACCCAGTACTTC. V and J are TRBV20-1 and TRBJ2-5; no definite D call. The germline gives CDR1 DFQATT, CDR2 SNEGSKA (reference sequence). CDR3 length: 10 residues. V gave up 6 bases and J gave up 5 bases, with 7 bases separating them.

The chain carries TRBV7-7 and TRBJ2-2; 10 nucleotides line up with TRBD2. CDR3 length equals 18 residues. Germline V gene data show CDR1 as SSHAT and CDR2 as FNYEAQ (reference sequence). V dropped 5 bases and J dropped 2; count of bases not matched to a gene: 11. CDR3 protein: CASSPGLAVGPNTGELFF. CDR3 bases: TGTGCCAGCAGCCCCGGACTAGCGGTCGGCCCTAACACCGGGGAGCTGTTTTTT.

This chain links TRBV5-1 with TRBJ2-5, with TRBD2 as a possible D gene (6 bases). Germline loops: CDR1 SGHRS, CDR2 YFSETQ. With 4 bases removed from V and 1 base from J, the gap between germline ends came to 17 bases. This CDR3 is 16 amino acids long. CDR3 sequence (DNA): TGCGCCAGCAGCCGTTCAGGGCAGGGACTCCAAGAGACCCAGTACTTC. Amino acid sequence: CASSRSGQGLQETQYF.

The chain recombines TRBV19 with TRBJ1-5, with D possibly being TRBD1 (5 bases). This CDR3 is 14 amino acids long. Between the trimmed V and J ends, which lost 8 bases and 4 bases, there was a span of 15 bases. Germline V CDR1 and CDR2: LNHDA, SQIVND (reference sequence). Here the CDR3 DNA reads TGTGCCAGTTCCAAGACAGATACTAATCAGCCCCAGCATTTT. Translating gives CASSKTDTNQPQHF.

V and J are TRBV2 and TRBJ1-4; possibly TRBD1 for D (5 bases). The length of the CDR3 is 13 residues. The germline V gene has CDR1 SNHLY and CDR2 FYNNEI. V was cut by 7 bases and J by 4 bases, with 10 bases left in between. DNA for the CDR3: TGTGCCAGCAATATGGGGGGTAATGAAAAACTGTTTTTT. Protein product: CASNMGGNEKLFF.

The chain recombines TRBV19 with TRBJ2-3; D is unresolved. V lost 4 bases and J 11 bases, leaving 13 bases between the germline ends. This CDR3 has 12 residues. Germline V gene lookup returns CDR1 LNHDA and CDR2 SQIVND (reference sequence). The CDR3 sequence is CASSSPGFWQYF. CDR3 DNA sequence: TGTGCCAGTAGTAGCCCCGGGTTTTGGCAGTATTTT. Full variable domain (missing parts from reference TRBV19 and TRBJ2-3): DGGITQSPKYLFRKEGQNVTLSCEQNLNHDAMYWYRQDPGQGLRLIYYSQIVNDFQKGDIAEGYSVSREKKESFPLTVTSAQKNPTAFYLCASSSPGFWQYFGPGTRLTVL.

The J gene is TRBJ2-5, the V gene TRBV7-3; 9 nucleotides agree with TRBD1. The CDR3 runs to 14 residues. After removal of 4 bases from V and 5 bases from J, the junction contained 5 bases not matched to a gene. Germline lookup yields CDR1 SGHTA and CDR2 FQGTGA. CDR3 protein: CASSSTGGRETQYF. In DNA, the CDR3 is TGTGCCAGCAGCTCAACAGGGGGCCGGGAGACCCAGTACTTC. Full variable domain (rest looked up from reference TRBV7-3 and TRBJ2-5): GAGVSQTPSNKVTEKGKYVELRCDPISGHTALYWYRQSLGQGPEFLIYFQGTGAADDSGLPNDRFFAVRPEGSVSTLKIQRTERGDSAVYLCASSSTGGRETQYFGPGTRLLVL.

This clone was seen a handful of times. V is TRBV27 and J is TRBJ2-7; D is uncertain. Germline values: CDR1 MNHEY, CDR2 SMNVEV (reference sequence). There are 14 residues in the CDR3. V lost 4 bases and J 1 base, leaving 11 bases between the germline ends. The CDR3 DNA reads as TGTGCCAGCAGTTATGGAGCGAGGTCCTACGAGCAGTACTTC. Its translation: CASSYGARSYEQYF.

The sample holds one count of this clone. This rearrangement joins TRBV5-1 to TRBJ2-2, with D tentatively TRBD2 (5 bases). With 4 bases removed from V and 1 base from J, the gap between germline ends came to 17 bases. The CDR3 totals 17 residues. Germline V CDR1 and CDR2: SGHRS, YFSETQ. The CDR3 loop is CASSPYSDGLNTGELFF. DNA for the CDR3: TGCGCCAGCAGCCCCTACTCGGACGGACTGAACACCGGGGAGCTGTTTTTT.

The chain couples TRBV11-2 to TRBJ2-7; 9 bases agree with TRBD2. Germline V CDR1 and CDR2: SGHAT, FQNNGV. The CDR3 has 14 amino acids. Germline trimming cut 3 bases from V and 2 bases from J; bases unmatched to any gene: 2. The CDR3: CASSFAGGAYEQYF. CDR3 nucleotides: TGTGCCAGCAGCTTCGCGGGAGGGGCCTACGAGCAGTACTTC.

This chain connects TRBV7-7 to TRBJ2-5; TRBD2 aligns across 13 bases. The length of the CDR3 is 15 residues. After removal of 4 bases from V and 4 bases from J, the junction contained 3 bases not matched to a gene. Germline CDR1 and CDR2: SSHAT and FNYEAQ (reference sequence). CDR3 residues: CASSWTSGSRETQYF. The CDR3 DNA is TGTGCCAGCAGCTGGACTAGCGGGAGTCGAGAGACCCAGTACTTC.

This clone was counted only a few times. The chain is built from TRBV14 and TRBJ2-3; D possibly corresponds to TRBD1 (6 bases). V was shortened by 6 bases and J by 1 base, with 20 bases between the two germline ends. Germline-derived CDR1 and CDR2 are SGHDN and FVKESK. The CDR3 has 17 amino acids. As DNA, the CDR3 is TGTGCCAGCAGTAGTCTCCGGTGGGGGCATGGCACAGATACGCAGTATTTT. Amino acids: CASSSLRWGHGTDTQYF.

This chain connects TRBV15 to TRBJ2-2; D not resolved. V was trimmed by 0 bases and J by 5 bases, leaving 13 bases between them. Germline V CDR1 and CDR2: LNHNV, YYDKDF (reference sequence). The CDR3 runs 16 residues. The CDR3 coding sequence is TGTGCCACCAGCAGAGAGGGTGCGGCTAGAACCGGGGAGCTGTTTTTT. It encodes CATSREGAARTGELFF.

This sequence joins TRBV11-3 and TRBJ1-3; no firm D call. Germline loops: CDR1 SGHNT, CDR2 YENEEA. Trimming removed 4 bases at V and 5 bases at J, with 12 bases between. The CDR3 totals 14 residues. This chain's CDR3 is CASSSSTDRNTIYF. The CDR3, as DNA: TGTGCCAGCAGCTCCTCTACCGATCGAAACACCATATATTTT.

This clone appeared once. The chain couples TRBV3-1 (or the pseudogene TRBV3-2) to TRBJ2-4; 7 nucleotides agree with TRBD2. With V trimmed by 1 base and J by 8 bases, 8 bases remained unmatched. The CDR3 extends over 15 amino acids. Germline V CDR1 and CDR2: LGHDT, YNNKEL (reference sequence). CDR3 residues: CASSQAGGLRDIQYF. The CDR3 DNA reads TGTGCCAGCAGCCAAGCGGGGGGTCTCCGGGACATTCAGTACTTC.

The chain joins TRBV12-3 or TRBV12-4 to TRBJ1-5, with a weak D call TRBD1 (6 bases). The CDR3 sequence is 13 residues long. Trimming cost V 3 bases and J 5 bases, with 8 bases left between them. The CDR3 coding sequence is TGTGCCAGCAGTTTTTCAGGGGATCAGCCCCAGCATTTT. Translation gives CASSFSGDQPQHF.

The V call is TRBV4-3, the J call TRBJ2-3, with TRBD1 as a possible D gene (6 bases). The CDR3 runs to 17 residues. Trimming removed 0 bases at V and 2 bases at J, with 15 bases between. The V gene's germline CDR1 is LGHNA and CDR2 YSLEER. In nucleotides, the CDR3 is TGCGCCAGCAGCCAAGATGGGCAGGGGCCTTTCACAGATACGCAGTATTTT. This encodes CASSQDGQGPFTDTQYF.

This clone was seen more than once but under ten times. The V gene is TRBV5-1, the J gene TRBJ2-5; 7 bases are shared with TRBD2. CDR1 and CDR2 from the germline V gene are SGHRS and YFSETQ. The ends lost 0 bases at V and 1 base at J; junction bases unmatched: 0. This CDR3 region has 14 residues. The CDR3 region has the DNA TGCGCCAGCAGCTTGGCTAGCGGCCAAGAGACCCAGTACTTC. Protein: CASSLASGQETQYF.

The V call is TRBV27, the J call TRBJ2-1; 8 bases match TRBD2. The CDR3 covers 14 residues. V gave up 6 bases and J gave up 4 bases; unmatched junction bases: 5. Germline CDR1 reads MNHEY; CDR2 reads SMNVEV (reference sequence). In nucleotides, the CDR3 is TGTGCCAGCAGCCAAGCGGGAGCTTACAATGAGCAGTTCTTC. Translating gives CASSQAGAYNEQFF.

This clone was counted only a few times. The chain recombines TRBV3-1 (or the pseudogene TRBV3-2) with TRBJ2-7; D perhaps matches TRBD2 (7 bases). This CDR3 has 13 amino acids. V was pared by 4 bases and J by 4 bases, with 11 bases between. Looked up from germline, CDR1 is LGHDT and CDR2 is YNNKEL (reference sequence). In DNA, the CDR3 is TGTGCCAGCAGCCTCGGGGGGCGGTACGAGCAGTACTTC. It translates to CASSLGGRYEQYF.

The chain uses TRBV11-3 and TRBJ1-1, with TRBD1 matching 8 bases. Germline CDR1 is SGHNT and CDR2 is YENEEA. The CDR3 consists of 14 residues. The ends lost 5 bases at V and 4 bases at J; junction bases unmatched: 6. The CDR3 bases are TGTGCCAGCAGCCCCGGACAGGGTTCCACTGAAGCTTTCTTT. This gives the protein CASSPGQGSTEAFF.

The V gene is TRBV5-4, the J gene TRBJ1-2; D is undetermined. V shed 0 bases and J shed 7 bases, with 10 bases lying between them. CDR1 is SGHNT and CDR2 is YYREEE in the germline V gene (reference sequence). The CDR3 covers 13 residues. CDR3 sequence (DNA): TGTGCCAGCAGCTTGGAGGTGAGAGGTGGCTACACCTTC. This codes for CASSLEVRGGYTF.

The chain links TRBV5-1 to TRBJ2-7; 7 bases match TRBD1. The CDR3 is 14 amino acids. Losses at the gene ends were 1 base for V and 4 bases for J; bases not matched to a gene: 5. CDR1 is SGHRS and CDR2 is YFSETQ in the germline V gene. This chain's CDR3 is CASSLYRGQYEQYF. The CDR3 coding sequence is TGCGCCAGCAGCTTGTATAGGGGGCAATACGAGCAGTACTTC.

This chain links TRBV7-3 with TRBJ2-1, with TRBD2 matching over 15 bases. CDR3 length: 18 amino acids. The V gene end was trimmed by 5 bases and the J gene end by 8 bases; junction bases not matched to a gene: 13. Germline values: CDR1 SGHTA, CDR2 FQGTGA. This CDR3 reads CASSPNPGTSGRYHEQFF. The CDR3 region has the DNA TGTGCCAGCAGCCCAAATCCTGGGACTAGCGGGAGGTACCATGAGCAGTTCTTC.

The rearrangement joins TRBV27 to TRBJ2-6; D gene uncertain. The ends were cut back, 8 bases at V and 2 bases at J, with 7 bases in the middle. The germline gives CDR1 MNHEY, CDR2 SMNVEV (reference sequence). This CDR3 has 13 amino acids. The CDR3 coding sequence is TGTGCCAGCGCTCTAGCTGGGGCCAACGTCCTGACTTTC. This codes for CASALAGANVLTF.

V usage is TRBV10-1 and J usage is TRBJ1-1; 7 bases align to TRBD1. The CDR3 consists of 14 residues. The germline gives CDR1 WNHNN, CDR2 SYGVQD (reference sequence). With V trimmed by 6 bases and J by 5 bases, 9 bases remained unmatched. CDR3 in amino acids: CASSPGGWATEAFF. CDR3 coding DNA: TGCGCCAGCAGCCCAGGGGGGTGGGCGACTGAAGCTTTCTTT.

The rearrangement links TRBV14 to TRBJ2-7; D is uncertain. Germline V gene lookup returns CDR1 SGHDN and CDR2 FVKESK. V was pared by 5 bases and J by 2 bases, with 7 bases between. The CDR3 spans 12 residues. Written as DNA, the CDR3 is TGTGCCAGCAGCTCTAAGACCTACGAGCAGTACTTC. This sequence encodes CASSSKTYEQYF.

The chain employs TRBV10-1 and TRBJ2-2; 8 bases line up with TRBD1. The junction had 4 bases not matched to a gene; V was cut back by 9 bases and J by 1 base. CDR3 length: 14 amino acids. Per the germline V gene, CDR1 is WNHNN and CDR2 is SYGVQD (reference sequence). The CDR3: CASGQGGNTGELFF. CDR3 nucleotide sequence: TGCGCCAGTGGACAGGGAGGGAACACCGGGGAGCTGTTTTTT.

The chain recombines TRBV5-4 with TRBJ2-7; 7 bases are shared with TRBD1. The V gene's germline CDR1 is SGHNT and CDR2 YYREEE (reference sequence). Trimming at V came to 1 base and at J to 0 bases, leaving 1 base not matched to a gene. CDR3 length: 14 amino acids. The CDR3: CASSLWDSSYEQYF. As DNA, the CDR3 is TGTGCCAGCAGCTTGTGGGACAGCTCCTACGAGCAGTACTTC.

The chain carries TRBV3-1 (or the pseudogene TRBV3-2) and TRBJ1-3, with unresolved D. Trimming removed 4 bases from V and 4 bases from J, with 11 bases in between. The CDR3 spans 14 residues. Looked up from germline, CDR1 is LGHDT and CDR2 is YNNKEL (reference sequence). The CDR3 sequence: CASSPAGIGNTIYF. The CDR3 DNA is TGTGCCAGCAGCCCCGCCGGGATCGGAAACACCATATATTTT.